This T cell receptor (beta chain) was sequenced for a study of shared clonotypes between healthy human individuals. For this clone: The antigen is not known.

Deep was the level used in running the assay. The genomic DNA of each subset was split evenly across several immunoSEQ plates. Libraries were prepared by immunoSEQ multiplex PCR; TCRdb keeps only in-frame clonotypes and omits some of them. The sample records millions of clones, over 85% being singletons. Findings of the study overall: Naive subsets usually exceeded memory subsets in estimated richness.

Trimming pared 0 bases from V and 4 bases from J, leaving 13 bases between. CDR3 length equals 16 residues. The germline V gene encodes CDR1 SGHRS and CDR2 YFSETQ. Sequencing input: naive CD4+ T cells sorted from blood. The subset denotes: CD45RA+ positively selected. The chain employs TRBV5-1 and TRBJ2-2, with D unresolved. This receptor was identified in a man between 18 and 29 years old in good health. The CDR3: CASSLEAPPSTGELFF. DNA of the CDR3: TGCGCCAGCAGCTTGGAGGCACCTCCTAGCACCGGGGAGCTGTTTTTT.